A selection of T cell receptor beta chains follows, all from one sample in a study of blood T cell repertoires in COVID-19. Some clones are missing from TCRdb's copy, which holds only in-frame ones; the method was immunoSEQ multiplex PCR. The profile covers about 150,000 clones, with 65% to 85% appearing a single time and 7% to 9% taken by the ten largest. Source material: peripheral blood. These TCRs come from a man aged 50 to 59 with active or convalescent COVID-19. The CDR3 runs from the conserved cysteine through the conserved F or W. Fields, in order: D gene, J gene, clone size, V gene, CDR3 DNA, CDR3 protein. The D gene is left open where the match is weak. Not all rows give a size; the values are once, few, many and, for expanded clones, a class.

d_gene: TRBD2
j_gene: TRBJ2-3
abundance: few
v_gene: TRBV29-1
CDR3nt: TGCAGCGTTGAGGGAGCGGGAGCGGCAGATACGCAGTATTTT
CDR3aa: CSVEGAGAADTQYF

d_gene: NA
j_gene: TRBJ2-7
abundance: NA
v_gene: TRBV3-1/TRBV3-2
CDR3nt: TGTGCCAGCAGCCTAGGGGGATACGAGCAGTACTTC
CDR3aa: CASSLGGYEQYF

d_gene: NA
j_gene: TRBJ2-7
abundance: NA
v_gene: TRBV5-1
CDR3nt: TGCGCCAGCAGCTCTGGAGGTGCCCACGAGCAGTACTTC
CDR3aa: CASSSGGAHEQYF

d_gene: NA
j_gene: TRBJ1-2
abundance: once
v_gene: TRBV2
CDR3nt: TGTGCGAGCAGGAGCTATGGCTACACCTTC
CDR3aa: CASRSYGYTF

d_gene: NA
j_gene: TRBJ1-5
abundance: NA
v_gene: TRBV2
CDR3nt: TGTGCCAGCAGTGCTCGGCAGGCGATCAATCAGCCCCAGCATTTT
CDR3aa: CASSARQAINQPQHF

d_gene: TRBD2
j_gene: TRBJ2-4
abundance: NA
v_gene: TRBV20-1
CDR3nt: TGCAGTGTTAGTGGCGGGAGGGCCAAAAACATTCAGTACTTC
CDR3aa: CSVSGGRAKNIQYF

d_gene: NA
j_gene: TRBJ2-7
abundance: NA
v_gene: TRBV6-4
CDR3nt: TGTGCCAGCATACCGAGAAACGAGCAGTACTTC
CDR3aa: CASIPRNEQYF

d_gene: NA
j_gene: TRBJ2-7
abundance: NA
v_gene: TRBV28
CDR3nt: TGTGCCAGCAGTTTATCGGTCACCTCCTACGAGCAGTACTTC
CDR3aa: CASSLSVTSYEQYF

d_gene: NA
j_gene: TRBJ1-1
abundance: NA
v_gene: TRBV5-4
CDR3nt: TGTGCCAGCAGACATGACAGTAGGAGCACTGAAGCTTTCTTT
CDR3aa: CASRHDSRSTEAFF

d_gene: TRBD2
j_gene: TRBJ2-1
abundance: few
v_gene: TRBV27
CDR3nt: TGTGCCAGCAGAAGGGGACTAGCGGATTACAATGAGCAGTTCTTC
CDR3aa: CASRRGLADYNEQFF

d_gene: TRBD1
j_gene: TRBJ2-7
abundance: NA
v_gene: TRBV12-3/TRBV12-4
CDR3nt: TGTGCCAGCAGACGGGACAGCTCCTACGAGCAGTACTTC
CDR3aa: CASRRDSSYEQYF

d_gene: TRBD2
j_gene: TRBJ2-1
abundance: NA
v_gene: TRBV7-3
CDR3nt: TGTGCCAGCAGCTTTGGGGGAGGGCGAAGGAATGAGCAGTTCTTC
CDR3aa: CASSFGGGRRNEQFF

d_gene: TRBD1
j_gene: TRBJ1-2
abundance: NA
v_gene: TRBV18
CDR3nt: TGTGCCAGCTCACCGTCCCGGGACAGGGGATTGGTCTATGGCTACACCTTC
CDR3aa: CASSPSRDRGLVYGYTF

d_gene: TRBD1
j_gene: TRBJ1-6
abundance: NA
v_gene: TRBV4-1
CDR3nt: TGCGCCAGCAGCCATGCAGGGGGTCCCCTCCACTTT
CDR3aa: CASSHAGGPLHF

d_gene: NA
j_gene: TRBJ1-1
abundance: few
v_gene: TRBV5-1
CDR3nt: TGCGCCAGCAGCTCATCGGATCAGGGGTTAGCTTTCTTT
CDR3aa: CASSSSDQGLAFF

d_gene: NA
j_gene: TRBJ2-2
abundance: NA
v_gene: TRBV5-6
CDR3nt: TGTGCCAGCAGCTCCGACAGGCGTTATTTGTCCGGGGAGCTGTTTTTT
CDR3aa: CASSSDRRYLSGELFF

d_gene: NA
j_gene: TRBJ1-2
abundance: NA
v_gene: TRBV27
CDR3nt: TGTGCCAGCAGCCCAACGGGGATTCGATCCTATGGCTACACCTTC
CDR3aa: CASSPTGIRSYGYTF

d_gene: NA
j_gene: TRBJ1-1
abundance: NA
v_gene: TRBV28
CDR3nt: TGTGCCAGCAGTTCACCCAACGGGTTTGGCACTGAAGCTTTCTTT
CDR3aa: CASSSPNGFGTEAFF

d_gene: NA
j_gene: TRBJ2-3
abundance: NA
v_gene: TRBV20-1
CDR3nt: TGCAGTGCTAGTAGAGCGGTTGTAGATACGCAGTATTTT
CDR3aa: CSASRAVVDTQYF

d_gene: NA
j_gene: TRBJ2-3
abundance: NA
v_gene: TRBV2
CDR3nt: TGTGCCAGCTACAAAAGCGGGCTAACAGATACGCAGTATTTT
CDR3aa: CASYKSGLTDTQYF

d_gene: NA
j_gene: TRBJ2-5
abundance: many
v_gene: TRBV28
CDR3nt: TGTGCCAGCAGTTTACGGGGGGCTTGGGAGACCCAGTACTTC
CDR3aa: CASSLRGAWETQYF

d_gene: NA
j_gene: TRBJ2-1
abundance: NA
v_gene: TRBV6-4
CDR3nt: TGTGCCAGCAGTGACACAAGGGGAAGTGAGCAGTTCTTC
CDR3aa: CASSDTRGSEQFF

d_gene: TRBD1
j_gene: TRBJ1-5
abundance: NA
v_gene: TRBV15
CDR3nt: TGTGCCACCAGCAGAGCCGGGACAGACCCACGGCCCCAGCATTTT
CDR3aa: CATSRAGTDPRPQHF

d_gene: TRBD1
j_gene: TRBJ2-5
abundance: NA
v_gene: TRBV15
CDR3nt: TGTGCCACCAGCAGGAGAGCAGGGGGCTTTGAGACCCAGTACTTC
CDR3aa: CATSRRAGGFETQYF

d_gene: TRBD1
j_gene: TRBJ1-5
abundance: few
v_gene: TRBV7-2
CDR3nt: TGTGCCAGCAGCCAGACAGGGAACAATCAGCCCCAGCATTTT
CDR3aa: CASSQTGNNQPQHF

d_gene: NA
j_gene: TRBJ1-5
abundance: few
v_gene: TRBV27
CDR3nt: TGTGCCAGCAGTCCACTGGGCAATCAGCCCCAGCATTTT
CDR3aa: CASSPLGNQPQHF

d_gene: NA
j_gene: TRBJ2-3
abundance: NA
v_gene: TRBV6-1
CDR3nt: TGTGCCAGCAGTGAGATAGGGGGAATCGCAGATACGCAGTATTTT
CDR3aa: CASSEIGGIADTQYF

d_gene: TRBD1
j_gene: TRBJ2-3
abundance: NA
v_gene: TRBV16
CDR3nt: TGTGCCAGCAGCCATCGACAGGGGGCAGGGGATACGCAGTATTTT
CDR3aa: CASSHRQGAGDTQYF

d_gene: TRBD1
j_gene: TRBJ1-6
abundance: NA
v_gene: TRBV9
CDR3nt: TGTGCCAGCAGCACCTCGGGACAGGATAATTCACCCCTCCACTTT
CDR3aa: CASSTSGQDNSPLHF

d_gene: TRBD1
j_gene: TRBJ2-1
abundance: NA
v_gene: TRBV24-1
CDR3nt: TGTGCCACCAGTGACCCAGCTCGACAGGGACCATCCTACAATGAGCAGTTCTTC
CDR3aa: CATSDPARQGPSYNEQFF

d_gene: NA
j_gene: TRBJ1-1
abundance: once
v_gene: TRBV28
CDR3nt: TGTGCCAGCAGTCCCACGGGGGGCGCTTTGAACACTGAAGCTTTCTTT
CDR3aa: CASSPTGGALNTEAFF

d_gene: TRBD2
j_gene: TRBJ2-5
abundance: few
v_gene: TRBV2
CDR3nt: TGTGCCAGCAGTCTTCGGACTAGCGGGAGTGTTCTGGAGACCCAGTACTTC
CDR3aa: CASSLRTSGSVLETQYF

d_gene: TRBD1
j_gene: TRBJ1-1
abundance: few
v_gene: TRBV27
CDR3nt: TGTGCCAGCAGTCGCCGGGACAGGGCGAACACTGAAGCTTTCTTT
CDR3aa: CASSRRDRANTEAFF

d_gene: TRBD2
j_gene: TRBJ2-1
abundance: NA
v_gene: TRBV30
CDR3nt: TGTGCCTGGAGTAAATCTAGCGGGAGTGAGCAGTTCTTC
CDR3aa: CAWSKSSGSEQFF

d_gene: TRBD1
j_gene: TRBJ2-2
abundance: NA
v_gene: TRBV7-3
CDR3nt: TGTGCCAGCAGCTTCGGACAGGGGGCCACCGGGGAGCTGTTTTTT
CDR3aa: CASSFGQGATGELFF

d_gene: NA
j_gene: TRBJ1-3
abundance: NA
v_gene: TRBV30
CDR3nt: TGTGCCTGGACTCCAGGGCTCTCTGGAAACACCATATATTTT
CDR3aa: CAWTPGLSGNTIYF

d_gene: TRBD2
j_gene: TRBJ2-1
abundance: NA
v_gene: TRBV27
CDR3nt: TGTGCCAGCGGACTAGCGAACTACAATGAGCAGTTCTTC
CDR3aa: CASGLANYNEQFF

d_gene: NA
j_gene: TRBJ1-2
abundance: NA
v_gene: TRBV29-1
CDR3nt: TGCAGCGTTGAAGATCGGACGGGGGACGGTGGCTACACCTTC
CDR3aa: CSVEDRTGDGGYTF

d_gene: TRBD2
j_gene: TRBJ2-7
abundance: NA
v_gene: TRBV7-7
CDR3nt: TGTGCTAGCAGCTTAACCCCGGCGGGAGACGAGCAGTACTTC
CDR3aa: CASSLTPAGDEQYF

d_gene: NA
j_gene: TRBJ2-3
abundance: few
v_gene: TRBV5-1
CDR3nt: TGCGCCAGCAGCTTGGACACACAGGGAATTGGGGCAGATACGCAGTATTTT
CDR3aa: CASSLDTQGIGADTQYF

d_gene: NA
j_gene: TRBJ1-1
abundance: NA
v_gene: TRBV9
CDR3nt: TGTGCCAGCAGCTTCAGTCTGCAGGACACTGAAGCTTTCTTT
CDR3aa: CASSFSLQDTEAFF